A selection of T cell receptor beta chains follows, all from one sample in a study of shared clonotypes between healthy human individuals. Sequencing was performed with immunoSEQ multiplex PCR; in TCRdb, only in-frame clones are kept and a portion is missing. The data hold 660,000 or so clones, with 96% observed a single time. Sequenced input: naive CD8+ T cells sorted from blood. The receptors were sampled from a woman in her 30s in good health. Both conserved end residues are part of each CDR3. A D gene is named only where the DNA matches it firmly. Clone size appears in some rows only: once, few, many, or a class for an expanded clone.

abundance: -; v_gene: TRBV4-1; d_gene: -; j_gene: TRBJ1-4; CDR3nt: TGCGCCAGCAGCCAAGATAATGGAGGAAAACTGTTTTTT; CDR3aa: CASSQDNGGKLFF
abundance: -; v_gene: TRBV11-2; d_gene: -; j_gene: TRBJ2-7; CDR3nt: TGTGCCAGCAGCTTTAGGCCCTCCTACGAGCAGTACTTC; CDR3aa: CASSFRPSYEQYF
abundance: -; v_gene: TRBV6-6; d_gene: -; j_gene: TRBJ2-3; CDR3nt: TGTGCCAGCAGTTACGAAAGGGGTACAGATACGCAGTATTTT; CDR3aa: CASSYERGTDTQYF
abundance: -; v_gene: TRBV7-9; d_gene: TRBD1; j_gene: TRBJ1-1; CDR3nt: TGTGCCAGCAGCTCAGGACAGGGGACTGAAGCTTTCTTT; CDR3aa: CASSSGQGTEAFF
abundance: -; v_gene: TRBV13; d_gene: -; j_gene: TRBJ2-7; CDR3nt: TGTGCCAGCAGGGCCGGGACGGCAACCTACGAGCAGTACTTC; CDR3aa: CASRAGTATYEQYF
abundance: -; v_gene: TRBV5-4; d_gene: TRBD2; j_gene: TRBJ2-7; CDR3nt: TGTGCCAGCAGCTTCGGGACTAGCGTCCTCGGGCAGTACTTC; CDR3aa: CASSFGTSVLGQYF
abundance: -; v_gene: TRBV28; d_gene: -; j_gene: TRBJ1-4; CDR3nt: TGTGCCAGCAGTTTACGGCGGGGGGTAGTTGAAAAACTGTTTTTT; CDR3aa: CASSLRRGVVEKLFF
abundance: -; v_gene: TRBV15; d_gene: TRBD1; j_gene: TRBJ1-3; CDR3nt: TGTGCCACCAGCAGGTCCCGGGACAGGGAAGAAAACACCATATATTTT; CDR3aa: CATSRSRDREENTIYF
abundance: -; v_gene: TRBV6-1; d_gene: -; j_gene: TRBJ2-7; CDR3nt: TGTGCCAGCAGTGAACTAGGGTCCTCCTACGAGCAGTACTTC; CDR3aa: CASSELGSSYEQYF
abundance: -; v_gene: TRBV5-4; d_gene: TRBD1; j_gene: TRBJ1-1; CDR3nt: TGTGCCAGCAGTTTTCAGGGGGGGAACACTGAAGCTTTCTTT; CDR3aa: CASSFQGGNTEAFF
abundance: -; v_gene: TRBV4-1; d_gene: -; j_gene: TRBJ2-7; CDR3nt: TGCGCCAGCAGCCAAGAAACGGGGGTGCGCTACGAGCAGTACTTC; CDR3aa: CASSQETGVRYEQYF
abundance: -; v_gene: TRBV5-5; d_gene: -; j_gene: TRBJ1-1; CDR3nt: TGTGCCAGCAGCTTGGGGACAGTGAACACTGAAGCTTTCTTT; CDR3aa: CASSLGTVNTEAFF
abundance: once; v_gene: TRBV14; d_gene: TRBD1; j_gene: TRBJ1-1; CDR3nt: TGTGCCAGCAGCCAAGACTTAGGCACCGGGACAGGTGAAAAGAACACTGAAGCTTTCTTT; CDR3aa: CASSQDLGTGTGEKNTEAFF
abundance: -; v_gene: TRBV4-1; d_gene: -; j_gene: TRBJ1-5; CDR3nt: TGCGCCAGCAGCCAGTCGGGATTTAGCAATCAGCCCCAGCATTTT; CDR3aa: CASSQSGFSNQPQHF
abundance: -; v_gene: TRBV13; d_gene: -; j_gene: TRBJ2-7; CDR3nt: TGTGCCAGCAGCTCCTGGACAGACTCCTACGAGCAGTACTTC; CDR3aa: CASSSWTDSYEQYF